Shown below are 19 T cell receptor beta chains from a single sample sequenced in a study of cytomegalovirus exposure and HLA in healthy donors. The PCR had 60 Vbeta and 13 Jbeta primers. Profiling relied on immunoSEQ multiplex PCR, and the TCRdb table lists in-frame clones only, not all of them. The sample table sets out about 190,000 clones. The sequenced sample consisted of PBMCs. These receptors were taken from a young man in good health and CMV-seronegative.

The V call is TRBV5-1, the J call TRBJ1-1; D possibly corresponds to TRBD1 (6 bases). The germline CDR1 and CDR2 sequences are SGHRS and YFSETQ. V gave up 1 base and J gave up 5 bases, with 12 bases separating them. The length of the CDR3 is 14 residues. This CDR3 is CASSLWTVGTEAFF. The CDR3 coding sequence is TGCGCCAGCAGCTTGTGGACAGTAGGAACTGAAGCTTTCTTT.

The rearrangement links TRBV5-6 to TRBJ1-2, with TRBD1 identical over 7 bases. With 6 bases clipped from V and 6 bases from J, the junction kept 8 bases outside the gene matches. Germline CDR1 reads SGHDT; CDR2 reads YYEEEE. There are 13 residues in the CDR3. The CDR3 loop is CASNLDRADGYTF. For the CDR3, the DNA is TGTGCCAGCAACTTAGACAGGGCTGATGGCTACACCTTC.

The V call is TRBV18, the J call TRBJ2-5, with TRBD2 identical over 14 bases. J was trimmed by 5 bases and V by 3 bases; bases with no gene match: 5. Germline V lookup: CDR1 KGHSH, CDR2 LQKENI. The CDR3 length is 16 residues. CDR3 loop: CASSPEGLAGVETQYF. CDR3 coding DNA: TGTGCCAGCTCACCGGAGGGACTAGCGGGAGTGGAGACCCAGTACTTC.

This rearrangement joins TRBV10-1 to TRBJ2-3; D might be TRBD2 (6 bases). Germline lookup yields CDR1 WNHNN and CDR2 SYGVQD (reference sequence). CDR3 length: 14 residues. V shed 5 bases and J shed 5 bases, with 14 bases lying between them. In DNA, the CDR3 is TGCGCCAGCAGTCGTCACGGGGGAGTAGATACGCAGTATTTT. The encoded protein is CASSRHGGVDTQYF.

The chain uses TRBV27 and TRBJ1-2; 8 positions agree with TRBD1. Germline trimming cut 2 bases from V and 6 bases from J; bases unmatched to any gene: 8. CDR1 and CDR2 (germline): MNHEY, SMNVEV (reference sequence). The CDR3 has 15 amino acids. CDR3 region: CASSLMAGGADGYTF. The CDR3 DNA sequence: TGTGCCAGCAGTTTAATGGCAGGGGGCGCGGATGGCTACACCTTC.

V usage is TRBV6-5 and J usage is TRBJ1-2; 9 bases match TRBD1. This CDR3 is built from 13 residues. V lost 6 bases, J lost 8 bases, and 7 bases stayed unmatched. Germline assignment: CDR1 MNHEY and CDR2 SVGAGI. CDR3 in DNA: TGTGCCAGCAGAGTTAGGACAGGGGTAGGCTACACCTTC. It translates to CASRVRTGVGYTF.

The chain employs TRBV9 and TRBJ1-5; unclear D gene. V lost 3 bases, J lost 3 bases, and 13 bases lay in between. CDR1 is SGDLS and CDR2 is YYNGEE in the germline V gene. The CDR3 spans 15 residues. CDR3: CASSAPVVTNQPQHF. In DNA, the CDR3 is TGTGCCAGCAGCGCTCCGGTGGTCACCAATCAGCCCCAGCATTTT.

The CDR3 spells CAWSGTSQETQYF. CDR3 DNA sequence: TGTGCCTGGAGTGGGACTAGCCAAGAGACCCAGTACTTC. The chain links TRBV30 to TRBJ2-5, with 7 bases matching TRBD2. After removal of 1 base from V and 1 base from J, the junction contained 0 bases not matched to a gene. Germline lookup yields CDR1 GTSNPN and CDR2 SVGIG (reference sequence). This CDR3 is 13 amino acids long.

This chain uses TRBV5-1 with TRBJ2-1; 9 nucleotides match TRBD1. The V gene's germline CDR1 is SGHRS and CDR2 YFSETQ. With 4 bases clipped from V and 7 bases from J, the junction kept 9 bases outside the gene matches. The CDR3 has 15 amino acids. CDR3 DNA: TGCGCCAGCAGCGACGGGACAGGGCGTGCGAATGAGCAGTTCTTC. Translating gives CASSDGTGRANEQFF.

The chain employs TRBV4-1 and TRBJ2-1; 8 nucleotides align to TRBD2. The germline CDR1 and CDR2 sequences are MGHRA and YSYEKL. The CDR3 is 18 residues long. The J segment lost 5 bases and the V segment lost 2 bases, leaving 14 bases of the junction unmatched. This CDR3 reads CASSQRSFGGASDNEQFF. Here the CDR3 DNA reads TGCGCCAGCAGCCAAAGAAGTTTCGGGGGGGCGTCAGACAATGAGCAGTTCTTC.

The V gene is TRBV11-2, the J gene TRBJ1-5, with TRBD1 identical over 7 bases. J was trimmed by 6 bases and V by 4 bases; bases with no gene match: 3. The germline V gene encodes CDR1 SGHAT and CDR2 FQNNGV. There are 13 residues in the CDR3. The CDR3 DNA sequence: TGTGCCAGCAGCTCGCAGGGGGGTCAGCCCCAGCATTTT. This sequence encodes CASSSQGGQPQHF.

The chain joins TRBV10-1 to TRBJ2-7, with D perhaps matching TRBD2 (5 bases). The V end was cut by 4 bases, the J end by 2 bases, with 6 bases between. CDR3 size: 12 residues. Germline-derived CDR1 and CDR2 are WNHNN and SYGVQD (reference sequence). CDR3 region: CASSAGTYEQYF. CDR3 nucleotides: TGCGCCAGCAGTGCCGGGACCTACGAGCAGTACTTC.

The chain employs TRBV4-3 and TRBJ1-2, with a tentative D call TRBD1 (5 bases). Germline V gives CDR1 LGHNA, CDR2 YSLEER. Trimming pared 2 bases from V and 4 bases from J, leaving 14 bases between. CDR3 size: 15 residues. CDR3 in amino acids: CASSQTTGDAYGYTF. The CDR3 coding sequence is TGCGCCAGCAGCCAAACGACGGGGGATGCCTATGGCTACACCTTC.

The gene calls are TRBV7-9 and TRBJ1-2; TRBD1 is a possible D gene (5 bases). The CDR3 runs to 18 residues. V lost 0 bases, J lost 4 bases, and 21 bases lay in between. CDR1 is SEHNR and CDR2 is FQNEAQ in the germline V gene (reference sequence). The CDR3 protein is CASSLAHVQGRYLYGYTF. DNA of the CDR3: TGTGCCAGCAGCTTAGCCCACGTGCAGGGCCGATACCTCTATGGCTACACCTTC.

The rearrangement links TRBV5-1 to TRBJ2-1, with 16 bases identical to TRBD2. The CDR3 spans 17 residues. Trimming removed 4 bases from V and 7 bases from J; junction bases left unmatched: 8. Per the germline V gene, CDR1 is SGHRS and CDR2 is YFSETQ. The CDR3 coding sequence is TGCGCCAGCAGCGAGGGGACTAGCGGGAGGGGGGGTAATGAGCAGTTCTTC. Amino acids: CASSEGTSGRGGNEQFF.

This chain connects TRBV6-1 to TRBJ2-7; 8 nucleotides agree with TRBD1. The CDR3 length is 16 residues. V lost 3 bases and J lost 5; bases outside the gene matches: 12. Germline V gene data show CDR1 as MNHNS and CDR2 as SASEGT. CDR3 DNA sequence: TGTGCCAGCAGTGACCGGATTAGGCAGGGGGCCCACGAGCAGTACTTC. It codes for CASSDRIRQGAHEQYF.

The rearrangement uses TRBV28 and TRBJ2-5; 12 bases map to TRBD2. CDR1 and CDR2 from the germline V gene are MDHEN and SYDVKM. This CDR3 has 18 residues. Trimming took 3 bases from V and 3 from J; bases not matched to a gene: 11. CDR3 amino acids: CASSFNRLAGVREETQYF. The DNA of the CDR3 is TGTGCCAGCAGTTTTAATCGACTAGCGGGAGTAAGGGAAGAGACCCAGTACTTC.

Concerning this clone: A junction end diverges from the germline sequence, so it may reflect a read error. The rearrangement uses TRBV18 and TRBJ1-1; 12 positions agree with TRBD1. The CDR3 is 13 amino acids. Germline-derived CDR1 and CDR2 are KGHSH and LQKENI. CDR3 region: CASSPEGQGAKGF. The CDR3 coding sequence is TGTGCCAGCTCACCCGAGGGACAGGGGGCTAAGGGCTTT.

The chain uses TRBV14 and TRBJ2-7; D unclear. The V gene's germline CDR1 is SGHDN and CDR2 FVKESK. The CDR3 totals 12 residues. V shed 1 base and J shed 6 bases, with 7 bases lying between them. The CDR3 region is CASSQGPREQYF. Written as DNA, the CDR3 is TGTGCCAGCAGCCAAGGGCCTCGCGAGCAGTACTTC.